This T cell receptor (beta chain) was captured in a study of T cell changes during pregnancy in multiple sclerosis. V lost 0 bases and J lost 3; bases outside the gene matches: 2. CDR3 length: 14 residues. In germline, CDR1 is KGHSH, CDR2 LQKENI. Profiled with immunoSEQ multiplex PCR; TCRdb holds only in-frame clones, not every one. The repertoire consists of about 58,000 clones, with 93% occurring once and the leading ten covering approximately 3.8%. The chain combines TRBV18 with TRBJ2-7; 7 bases agree with TRBD1. The source is a female donor with multiple sclerosis, enrolled in a pregnancy study. The material sequenced was CD8+ T cells from peripheral blood mononuclear cells, taken in the second trimester of pregnancy. For the CDR3, the DNA is TGTGCCAGCTCACCACCGGGACAGAGCTACGAGCAGTACTTC. Protein sequence: CASSPPGQSYEQYF.